Following are 24 T cell receptor beta chains from one sample sequenced in a study of HIV-infected patients and healthy controls. One entry per CDR3 protein, called by TCRdb with MiXCR from the 5' RACE reads. The profile shows 65,000 to 70,000 distinct CDR3 sequences, approximately 16% of them singletons. Specimen: CD4+ T cells from blood. Source of these receptors: a human donor in good health.

The CDR3 DNA is TGTGCCAGCAGTTCCGGGACAGGGAGCACCTACGAGCAGTACTTC. Protein product: CASSSGTGSTYEQYF. The gene calls are TRBV6-5 and TRBJ2-7, with TRBD1 matching 9 bases. Germline V lookup: CDR1 MNHEY, CDR2 SVGAGI. The CDR3 extends over 15 amino acids. V lost 4 bases and J lost 2; bases outside the gene matches: 6.

Ten or more counts support this clonotype. The DNA is left out, because the CDR3 cannot be placed on it with certainty; the CDR3 is given as TCRdb lists it. The genes are TRBV29-1 and TRBJ2-5; the DNA was not compared with TRBD1, the D call given in the table. 13 amino acids form the CDR3, both terminal residues included. Germline-derived CDR1 and CDR2 are SQVTM and ANQGSEA. The CDR3 protein is CSVGPGVRETQYF.

The chain is built from TRBV5-1 and TRBJ1-1; a possible D gene is TRBD1 (6 bases). The length of the CDR3 is 13 residues. The ends were cut back, 3 bases at V and 6 bases at J, with 12 bases in the middle. Germline V gene lookup returns CDR1 SGHRS and CDR2 YFSETQ. This chain's CDR3 is CASSWKDRSEAFF. The CDR3 nucleotides are TGCGCCAGCAGCTGGAAAGACAGGTCTGAAGCTTTCTTT.

This clonotype was detected only a few times. The chain links TRBV29-1 to TRBJ1-5; 8 nucleotides match TRBD1. The trim removed 6 bases at V and 2 bases at J, leaving 3 bases unmatched. This CDR3 has 13 amino acids. Germline V lookup: CDR1 SQVTM, CDR2 ANQGSEA. CDR3 amino acids: CSVLTGGNQPQHF. The CDR3 DNA is TGCAGCGTCTTGACAGGGGGCAATCAGCCCCAGCATTTT.

V and J are TRBV9 and TRBJ1-6; 7 nucleotides match TRBD1. The CDR3 has 15 amino acids. Per the germline V gene, CDR1 is SGDLS and CDR2 is YYNGEE. The V and J ends lost 3 bases and 5 bases, in that order; junction bases with no gene match: 5. CDR3 DNA: TGTGCCAGCAGCGCAACAGGGGTGAATAATTCACCCCTCCACTTT. It is translated as CASSATGVNNSPLHF. The full variable domain, its missing parts supplied by reference TRBV9 and TRBJ1-6, is DSGVTQTPKHLITATGQRVTLRCSPRSGDLSVYWYQQSLDQGLQFLIQYYNGEERAKGNILERFSAQQFPDLHSELNLSSLELGDSALYFCASSATGVNNSPLHFGNGTRLTVT.

The genes are TRBV7-9 and TRBJ2-7; either TRBD1 or TRBD2 may supply D (5 bases each). Germline assignment: CDR1 SEHNR and CDR2 FQNEAQ (reference sequence). The CDR3 is 13 amino acids. V was trimmed by 0 bases and J by 6 bases, leaving 9 bases between them. The CDR3 loop reads CASSLAWGSEQYF. Here the CDR3 DNA reads TGTGCCAGCAGCTTAGCGTGGGGGAGCGAGCAGTACTTC. Filled out from reference TRBV7-9 and TRBJ2-7, the complete variable domain reads DTGVSQNPRHKITKRGQNVTFRCDPISEHNRLYWYRQTLGQGPEFLTYFQNEAQLEKSRLLSDRFSAERPKGSFSTLEIQRTEQGDSAMYLCASSLAWGSEQYFGPGTRLTVT.

J is TRBJ2-3 and V is TRBV21-1; TRBD2 is the table's D call, not checked against the DNA. TRBV21-1 is given as a pseudogene. The CDR3 extends over 17 amino acids. CDR3 sequence reads: CASSKALPGGGGDTQYF. DNA for the CDR3: TGTGCCAGCAGCAAAGCCCTCCCAGGCGGGGGAGGAGATACGCAGTATTTT.

A remark on this clonotype: This may be a read error, as it is one base from a much larger clone. The chain is built from TRBV18 and TRBJ2-7, with D perhaps matching TRBD2 (5 bases). Germline CDR1 reads KGHSH; CDR2 reads LQKENI. The CDR3 is 13 residues long. The V and J ends lost 3 bases and 6 bases respectively, with 12 bases between them. The CDR3 region is CASSPDGVTEQYF. DNA of the CDR3: TGTGCCAGCTCACCCGACGGGGTCACCGAGCAGTACTTC.

This clonotype was seen ten or more times. This chain links TRBV6-6 with TRBJ2-6, with D perhaps TRBD2 (6 bases). Germline values: CDR1 MNHNY, CDR2 SVGAGI (reference sequence). The CDR3 extends over 10 amino acids. V lost 8 bases and J 13 bases, leaving 9 bases between the germline ends. The CDR3 DNA follows: TGTGCCAGCCGGGAGCTGGTCCTGACTTTC. Amino acid sequence: CASRELVLTF.

V usage is TRBV6-6 and J usage is TRBJ1-6; D ambiguous. This CDR3 contains 17 residues. Trimming pared 6 bases from V and 0 bases from J, leaving 15 bases between. Germline lookup yields CDR1 MNHNY and CDR2 SVGAGI (reference sequence). CDR3 amino acids: CASSPELLSSYNSPLHF. For the CDR3, the DNA is TGTGCCAGCAGCCCCGAGCTACTGAGCTCCTATAATTCACCCCTCCACTTT.

This clonotype was detected many times. This chain joins TRBV7-8 and TRBJ2-7; D unresolved. V gave up 1 base and J gave up 3 bases, with 10 bases separating them. Germline V gene lookup returns CDR1 SGHVS and CDR2 FQNEAQ. CDR3 length: 14 residues. The CDR3 spells CASSLESGNYEQYF. The CDR3 nucleotides are TGTGCCAGCAGCTTAGAGTCCGGAAACTACGAGCAGTACTTC. The entire variable domain, with the rest obtained from reference TRBV7-8 and TRBJ2-7, is as follows: GAGVSQSPRYKVAKRGQDVALRCDPISGHVSLFWYQQALGQGPEFLTYFQNEAQLDKSGLPSDRFFAERPEGSVSTLKIQRTQQEDSAVYLCASSLESGNYEQYFGPGTRLTVT.

This clonotype was counted a few times. The chain recombines TRBV5-4 with TRBJ1-6; D call uncertain. CDR1 and CDR2 (germline): SGHNT, YYREEE (reference sequence). The CDR3 loop spans 14 amino acids. Trimming took off 2 bases at V and 5 bases at J, with 8 bases between the two ends. The DNA for the CDR3 is TGTGCCAGCAGCTTTCGTGGCGATAATTCACCCCTCCACTTT. Its protein is CASSFRGDNSPLHF.

This chain uses TRBV7-2 with TRBJ2-1, with 10 bases fitting TRBD2. After removal of 6 bases from V and 10 bases from J, the junction contained 15 bases not matched to a gene. The CDR3 is 16 residues long. Germline lookup yields CDR1 SGHTA and CDR2 FQGNSA. The CDR3 region has the DNA TGTGCCAGCAGTAAAAGTAGGGGGCTAGCGGGAGAAGAGCAGTTCTTC. Its translation: CASSKSRGLAGEEQFF.

A few counts support this clonotype. This chain joins TRBV4-3 and TRBJ1-2; TRBD1 matches 9 bases. This CDR3 comprises 16 residues. Losses at the gene ends were 0 bases for V and 4 bases for J; bases not matched to a gene: 6. Per the germline V gene, CDR1 is LGHNA and CDR2 is YSLEER. DNA for the CDR3: TGCGCCAGCAGCCAAGAGGGGACAGGGTCTTCCTATGGCTACACCTTC. Translation: CASSQEGTGSSYGYTF.

Concerning this clonotype: With a much larger clone just one base away, this may be a read error. The gene calls are TRBV20-1 and TRBJ2-3; D is undetermined. There are 14 residues in the CDR3. CDR1 is DFQATT, CDR2 SNEGSKA, per germline (reference sequence). V was cut by 2 bases and J by 2 bases, with 11 bases left in between. Written as DNA, the CDR3 is TGCAGTGCTAGACTCCCCGCTCACACAGATACGCAGTATTTT. It encodes CSARLPAHTDTQYF.

This clonotype was detected ten times or more. The V gene is TRBV4-3, the J gene TRBJ1-1, with D unclear. From germline, CDR1 is LGHNA and CDR2 YSLEER. The CDR3 extends over 15 amino acids. Trimming shortened V by 5 bases and J by 0 bases, and 13 bases separated the two germline ends. CDR3 DNA: TGCGCCAGCAGCGTGCGTCTCGGCATGAACACTGAAGCTTTCTTT. Amino acid sequence: CASSVRLGMNTEAFF.

This chain uses TRBV7-8 with TRBJ1-1; weak D call: TRBD1 (6 bases). Trimming removed 3 bases at V and 4 bases at J, with 15 bases between. The CDR3 loop spans 15 amino acids. The V gene's germline CDR1 is SGHVS and CDR2 FQNEAQ. Written as DNA, the CDR3 is TGTGCCAGCAGCTTCGGGGACATGAAGGGCACTGAAGCTTTCTTT. This gives the protein CASSFGDMKGTEAFF.

The genes are TRBV20-1 and TRBJ2-7; 10 positions agree with TRBD2. With 0 bases clipped from V and 6 bases from J, the junction kept 11 bases outside the gene matches. Germline-derived CDR1 and CDR2 are DFQATT and SNEGSKA (reference sequence). The CDR3 has 16 amino acids. The CDR3: CSARDGALAGVSEQYF. Here the CDR3 DNA reads TGCAGTGCTAGAGATGGGGCTCTAGCGGGAGTATCCGAGCAGTACTTC.

The chain is built from TRBV5-6 and TRBJ1-3, with TRBD1 identical over 7 bases. This CDR3 contains 15 residues. With V trimmed by 0 bases and J by 2 bases, 2 bases remained unmatched. Germline CDR1 SGHDT, CDR2 YYEEEE. The CDR3 bases are TGTGCCAGCAGCTTGGACAGGGGTACTGGAAACACCATATATTTT. The encoded protein is CASSLDRGTGNTIYF.

This clonotype was observed a handful of times. The gene calls are TRBV3-1 and TRBJ2-6; tentative D call: TRBD1 (6 bases). The germline V gene encodes CDR1 LGHDT and CDR2 YNNKEL (reference sequence). The CDR3 sequence is 15 residues long. The V end was cut by 7 bases, the J end by 1 base, with 11 bases between. CDR3 region: CASMARGSGANVLTF. The CDR3 nucleotides read TGTGCCAGCATGGCCAGGGGATCTGGGGCCAACGTCCTGACTTTC.

This clonotype occurred a few times. This sequence joins TRBV10-3 and TRBJ2-1, with a weak D call TRBD2 (7 bases). V was trimmed by 2 bases and J by 9 bases, leaving 11 bases between them. Germline lookup yields CDR1 ENHRY and CDR2 SYGVKD. The CDR3 has 13 residues. DNA for the CDR3: TGTGCCATCAGTGAGGGGGGGGGCACTGAGCAGTTCTTC. It translates to CAISEGGGTEQFF.

There are a few counts of this clonotype. J is TRBJ2-3 and V is TRBV30, with 7 bases matching TRBD2. CDR1 is GTSNPN and CDR2 is SVGIG in the germline V gene (reference sequence). Losses at the gene ends were 7 bases for V and 7 bases for J; bases not matched to a gene: 11. The CDR3 has 13 amino acids. CDR3 in amino acids: CASQTAGVYTQYF. The CDR3, as DNA: TGTGCCTCACAAACGGCGGGAGTGTATACGCAGTATTTT.

In this sample, this clonotype turned up a few times. The V gene is TRBV30, the J gene TRBJ1-2, with D perhaps TRBD1 (6 bases). The V gene lost 1 base and the J gene lost 5 bases, with 23 bases spanning the gap. The germline gives CDR1 GTSNPN, CDR2 SVGIG (reference sequence). The CDR3 loop spans 17 amino acids. CDR3 region: CAWSARRVTGTQYGYTF. The CDR3 coding sequence is TGTGCCTGGAGTGCTCGTAGAGTGACCGGGACACAATATGGCTACACCTTC.

There are a few counts of this clonotype. V is TRBV7-2 and J is TRBJ2-3; 7 bases match TRBD2. J was trimmed by 2 bases and V by 1 base; bases with no gene match: 12. Germline V gene data show CDR1 as SGHTA and CDR2 as FQGNSA. This CDR3 is built from 18 residues. Written as DNA, the CDR3 is TGTGCCAGCAGCTTAGTACTCATGGGGGGGGGGACCACAGATACGCAGTATTTT. Residues: CASSLVLMGGGTTDTQYF.